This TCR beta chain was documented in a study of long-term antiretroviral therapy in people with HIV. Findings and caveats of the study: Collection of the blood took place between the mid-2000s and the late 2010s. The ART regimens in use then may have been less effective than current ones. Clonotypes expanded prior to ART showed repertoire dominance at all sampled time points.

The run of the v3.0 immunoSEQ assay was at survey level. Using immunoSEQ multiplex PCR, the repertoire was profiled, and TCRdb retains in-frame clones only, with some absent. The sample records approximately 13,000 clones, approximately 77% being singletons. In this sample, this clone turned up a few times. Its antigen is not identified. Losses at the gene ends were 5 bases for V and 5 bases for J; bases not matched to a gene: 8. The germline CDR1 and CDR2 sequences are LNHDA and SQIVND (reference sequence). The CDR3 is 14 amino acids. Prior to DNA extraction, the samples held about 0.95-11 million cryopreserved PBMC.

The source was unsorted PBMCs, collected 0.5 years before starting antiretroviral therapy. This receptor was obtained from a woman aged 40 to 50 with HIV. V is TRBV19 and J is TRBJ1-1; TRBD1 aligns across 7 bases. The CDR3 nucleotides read TGTGCCAGTAGTTGGGGACAGTCGAGGACTGAAGCTTTCTTT. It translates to CASSWGQSRTEAFF.